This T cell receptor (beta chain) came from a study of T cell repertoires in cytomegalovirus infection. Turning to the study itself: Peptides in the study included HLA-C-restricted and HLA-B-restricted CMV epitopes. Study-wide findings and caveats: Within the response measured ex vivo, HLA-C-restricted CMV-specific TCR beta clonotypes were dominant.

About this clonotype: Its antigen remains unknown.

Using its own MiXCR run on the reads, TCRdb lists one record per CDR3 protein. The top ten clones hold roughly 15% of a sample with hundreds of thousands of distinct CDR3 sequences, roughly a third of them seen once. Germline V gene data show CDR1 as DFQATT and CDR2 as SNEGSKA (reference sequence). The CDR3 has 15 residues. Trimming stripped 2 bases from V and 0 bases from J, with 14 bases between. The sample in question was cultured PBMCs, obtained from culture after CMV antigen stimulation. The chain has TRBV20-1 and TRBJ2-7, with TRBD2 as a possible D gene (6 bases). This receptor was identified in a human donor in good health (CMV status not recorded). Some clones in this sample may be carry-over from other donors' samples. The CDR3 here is CSARPGLRFSYEQYF. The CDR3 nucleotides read TGCAGTGCTAGACCGGGACTGCGATTCTCCTACGAGCAGTACTTC.